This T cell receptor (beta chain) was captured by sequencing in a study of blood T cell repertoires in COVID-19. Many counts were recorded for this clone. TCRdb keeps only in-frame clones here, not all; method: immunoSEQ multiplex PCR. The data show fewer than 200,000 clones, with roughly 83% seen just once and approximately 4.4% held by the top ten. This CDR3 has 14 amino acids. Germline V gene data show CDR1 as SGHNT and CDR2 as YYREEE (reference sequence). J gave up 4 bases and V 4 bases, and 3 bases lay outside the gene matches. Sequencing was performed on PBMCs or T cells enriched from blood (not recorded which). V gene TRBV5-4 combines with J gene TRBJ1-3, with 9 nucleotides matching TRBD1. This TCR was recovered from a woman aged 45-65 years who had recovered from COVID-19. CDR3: CASSAGQGGNTIYF. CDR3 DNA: TGTGCCAGCAGCGCGGGACAGGGCGGAAACACCATATATTTT.